Reported below is one T cell receptor (beta chain). Antigen unknown. The data originate from a study of OX40 agonist ivuxolimab in advanced cancers. The CDR3 loop spans 15 amino acids. The V gene's germline CDR1 is SGHRS and CDR2 YFSETQ. The J segment lost 7 bases and the V segment lost 9 bases, leaving 14 bases of the junction unmatched. Findings and caveats of the study: CD4+ and CD8+ blood T cells expanded clonally by week 6 at 0.1 to 3.0 mg/kg.

TCRdb keeps only in-frame clones here, not all; method: immunoSEQ multiplex PCR. Of tens of thousands of clones in the sample, 75% to 85% are singletons; the top ten hold less than 0.9%. The source material was CD4+ or CD8+ T cells sorted from blood, sampled in a trial of the OX40 agonist ivuxolimab. This chain links TRBV5-1 with TRBJ2-1; TRBD1 aligns across 9 bases. The sequence was collected from an adult with an advanced solid tumor such as melanoma, head and neck, liver or kidney cancer. CDR3 sequence reads: CATTPPGQGRNEQFF. In DNA form, the CDR3 reads TGCGCCACCACCCCCCCGGGACAGGGTAGAAATGAGCAGTTCTTC.